The clone carrying this T cell receptor (beta chain) was seen only a few times. Its antigen is still unknown. Germline V gene data show CDR1 as MNHEY and CDR2 as SVGEGT. V trimming: 5 bases; J trimming: 4 bases; junction bases outside the gene matches: 3. The length of the CDR3 is 15 residues. The data belong to a study of identical twins. Overall study results and limits: Beta out-of-frame sequences showed weaker excess sharing between twins. Carriage of fewer insertions was seen in abundant cord blood beta clonotypes, whereas memory repertoires showed none. The same donors were not followed; conclusions instead depended on cross-sectional statistical analysis.

TCRdb ran MiXCR on the 5' RACE reads and lists one entry per CDR3 protein. The sample carries under 300,000 distinct CDR3 sequences, more than 12% recorded once. The rearrangement joins TRBV6-2 or TRBV6-3 to TRBJ2-1; TRBD2 matches at 12 bases. The source of this sequence is a woman under 30 in good health. Sequencing was performed on memory (CD45RO+) T cells sorted from blood. The CDR3 is CASSRLAGEYNEQFF. CDR3 nucleotide sequence: TGTGCCAGCAGTCGACTAGCGGGAGAATACAATGAGCAGTTCTTC.